This TCR beta chain was captured by sequencing in a study of blood T cell repertoires in COVID-19. Overall study context: From the United States, Italy and Spain came samples of acute and convalescent COVID-19.

This clone was seen once. Per the study methods: Reference gene primer amplification gave estimated nucleated cell counts. TCRdb's copy holds only in-frame clones and misses some; the assay was immunoSEQ multiplex PCR. V, J and clone size derive from that table, while D and trimming were established from the DNA sequence. The sample lists approximately 290,000 clones, about nine tenths occurring once. V lost 3 bases to trimming and J lost 2 bases, with 19 bases between them. The CDR3 spans 17 residues. Germline values: CDR1 KGHSH, CDR2 LQKENI. What was sequenced was peripheral blood. This chain joins TRBV18 and TRBJ1-1; maybe TRBD1 (6 bases). This receptor was obtained from a man aged 18 to 29 with active or convalescent COVID-19. The CDR3 nucleotides read TGTGCCAGCTCACCGTTTGGACAGAGTACCGACAACACTGAAGCTTTCTTT. It specifies CASSPFGQSTDNTEAFF.